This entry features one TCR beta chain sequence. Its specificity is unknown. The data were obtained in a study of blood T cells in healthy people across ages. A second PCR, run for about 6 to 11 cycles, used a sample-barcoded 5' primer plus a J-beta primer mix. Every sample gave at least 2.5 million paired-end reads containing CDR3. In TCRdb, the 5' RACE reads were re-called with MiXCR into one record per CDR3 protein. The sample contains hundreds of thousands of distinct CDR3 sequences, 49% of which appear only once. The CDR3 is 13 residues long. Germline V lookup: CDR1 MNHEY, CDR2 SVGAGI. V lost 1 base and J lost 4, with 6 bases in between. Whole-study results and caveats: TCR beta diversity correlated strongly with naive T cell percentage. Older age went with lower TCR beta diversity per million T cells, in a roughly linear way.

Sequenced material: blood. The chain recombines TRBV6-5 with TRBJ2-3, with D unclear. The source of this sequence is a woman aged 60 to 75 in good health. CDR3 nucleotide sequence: TGTGCCAGCAGTTACTTGTGGGCAGATACGCAGTATTTT. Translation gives CASSYLWADTQYF.